One and the same sample provided the 23 T cell receptor beta chains below, sequenced in a study of T cells after yellow fever vaccination. MiXCR was run by TCRdb on the 5' RACE reads, yielding one entry per CDR3 protein. The sample records 120,000 or so distinct CDR3 sequences, roughly 15% being singletons. Sequenced here: CD8+ T cells sorted from PBMCs, sampled 5 days after the yellow fever booster vaccination. These receptors all come from a man aged 18 to 35 who received the YFV17D yellow fever vaccine.

This clonotype was recorded many times. The genes are TRBV28 and TRBJ1-1; D is unclear. V lost 6 bases and J 5 bases, leaving 7 bases between the germline ends. The germline V gene has CDR1 MDHEN and CDR2 SYDVKM. The CDR3 spans 11 residues. CDR3 residues: CASREGTEAFF. CDR3 bases: TGTGCCAGCAGGGAGGGTACTGAAGCTTTCTTT.

The chain carries TRBV7-9 and TRBJ2-5, with no clear D. CDR1 is SEHNR and CDR2 is FQNEAQ in the germline V gene (reference sequence). Trimming took off 6 bases at V and 4 bases at J, with 12 bases between the two ends. There are 13 residues in the CDR3. CDR3 sequence (DNA): TGTGCCAGCAGGGATATCGGTGCAGAGACCCAGTACTTC. This sequence encodes CASRDIGAETQYF.

The chain employs TRBV4-2 and TRBJ2-7; a possible D gene is TRBD2 (6 bases). This CDR3 region has 16 residues. Trimming removed 0 bases at V and 0 bases at J, with 12 bases between. CDR1 LGHNA and CDR2 YNFKEQ come from the germline V gene. In nucleotides, the CDR3 is TGTGCCAGCAGCCAAGAGGGCGGGGCGTACTCCTACGAGCAGTACTTC. The encoded protein is CASSQEGGAYSYEQYF.

This clonotype showed up just a few times. The chain couples TRBV11-2 to TRBJ2-7, with D possibly called TRBD1 or TRBD2 (6 bases each). From germline, CDR1 is SGHAT and CDR2 FQNNGV. V dropped 3 bases and J dropped 4 bases, with 13 bases sitting between them. The CDR3 totals 14 residues. This CDR3 reads CASSFGGGIYEQYV. The CDR3 bases are TGTGCCAGCAGCTTTGGAGGGGGAATATACGAGCAGTACGTC.

This clonotype appeared many times. V gene TRBV7-2 combines with J gene TRBJ2-2, with a possible D match to TRBD2 (6 bases). The CDR3 runs to 17 residues. The V and J ends lost 4 bases and 3 bases respectively, with 18 bases between them. In germline, CDR1 is SGHTA, CDR2 FQGNSA. The CDR3 is CASSSYPGLSYTGELFF. CDR3 nucleotide sequence: TGTGCCAGCAGCTCCTATCCGGGACTTTCATACACCGGGGAGCTGTTTTTT. The entire variable domain, with the rest obtained from reference TRBV7-2 and TRBJ2-2, is as follows: GAGVSQSPSNKVTEKGKDVELRCDPISGHTALYWYRQSLGQGLEFLIYFQGNSAPDKSGLPSDRFSAERTGGSVSTLTIQRTQQEDSAVYLCASSSYPGLSYTGELFFGEGSRLTVL.

This chain connects TRBV6-5 to TRBJ2-1, with 7 bases matching TRBD1. Looked up from germline, CDR1 is MNHEY and CDR2 is SVGAGI. J lost 4 bases, V lost 5 bases, and 5 bases had no gene match. CDR3 length: 14 residues. In DNA, the CDR3 is TGTGCCAGCAGTGACGGGACAGATTACAATGAGCAGTTCTTC. Its translation: CASSDGTDYNEQFF.

The CDR3 nucleotides are TGTGCCAGTACCCCGACCCCCGGGACAGGGGGCTTCGCGACCTACGAGCAGTACTTC. Residues: CASTPTPGTGGFATYEQYF. The chain couples TRBV19 to TRBJ2-7; TRBD1 matches 12 bases. CDR3 size: 19 residues. Germline assignment: CDR1 LNHDA and CDR2 SQIVND (reference sequence). With 7 bases clipped from V and 2 bases from J, the junction kept 18 bases outside the gene matches.

CDR3 in amino acids: CASSREGTITGELFF. The CDR3 DNA follows: TGTGCCAGCAGCCGAGAAGGGACTATCACCGGGGAGCTGTTTTTT. V usage is TRBV4-2 and J usage is TRBJ2-2, with 7 positions matching TRBD2. Germline V gives CDR1 LGHNA, CDR2 YNFKEQ. After removal of 4 bases from V and 4 bases from J, the junction contained 6 bases not matched to a gene. This CDR3 comprises 15 residues.

The CDR3 sequence: CASSPRGGRNTIYF. CDR3 bases: TGCGCCAGCAGCCCCCGGGGGGGACGGAACACCATATATTTT. The rearrangement uses TRBV5-1 and TRBJ1-3; D might be TRBD1 (5 bases). The CDR3 has 14 residues. V shed 4 bases and J shed 7 bases, with 15 bases lying between them. Germline V gives CDR1 SGHRS, CDR2 YFSETQ. Full variable domain (remainder filled in from reference TRBV5-1 and TRBJ1-3): KAGVTQTPRYLIKTRGQQVTLSCSPISGHRSVSWYQQTPGQGLQFLFEYFSETQRNKGNFPGRFSGRQFSNSRSEMNVSTLELGDSALYLCASSPRGGRNTIYFGEGSWLTVV.

This clonotype was seen more than once but under ten times. The rearrangement joins TRBV20-1 to TRBJ2-2, with 9 bases aligning to TRBD2. This CDR3 region has 18 residues. The ends lost 1 base at V and 0 bases at J; junction bases unmatched: 9. In germline, CDR1 is DFQATT, CDR2 SNEGSKA (reference sequence). This chain's CDR3 is CSARAVAGEITNTGELFF. For the CDR3, the DNA is TGCAGTGCTAGAGCTGTAGCGGGGGAGATCACGAACACCGGGGAGCTGTTTTTT.

Many counts were recorded for this clonotype. The chain links TRBV20-1 to TRBJ2-7, with 8 bases that match TRBD2. Germline values: CDR1 DFQATT, CDR2 SNEGSKA (reference sequence). V lost 0 bases and J lost 7; bases outside the gene matches: 17. This CDR3 is 17 amino acids long. In nucleotides, the CDR3 is TGCAGTGCTAGAGATCCGGGGGGGCCCACCATCCTACGAGAGCAGTACTTC. Its protein is CSARDPGGPTILREQYF.

This chain joins TRBV7-3 and TRBJ2-7, with TRBD2 matching 9 bases. Germline CDR1 SGHTA, CDR2 FQGTGA. After removal of 4 bases from V and 5 bases from J, the junction contained 15 bases not matched to a gene. The CDR3 consists of 17 residues. CDR3 nucleotide sequence: TGTGCCAGCAGCTCGACAGAAAAGGGACTAGCTCTACACGAGCAGTACGTC. It translates to CASSSTEKGLALHEQYV.

This clonotype was counted between two and nine times. This sequence joins TRBV5-1 and TRBJ1-1, with a possible D match to TRBD1 (5 bases). V was cut by 4 bases and J by 0 bases, with 19 bases left in between. The germline CDR1 and CDR2 sequences are SGHRS and YFSETQ. This CDR3 has 17 amino acids. CDR3 sequence (DNA): TGCGCCAGCAGCGCCCCCGGTGGGGGGTCGATGAACACTGAAGCTTTCTTT. Its translation is CASSAPGGGSMNTEAFF.

This clonotype was seen more than once but under ten times. The chain combines TRBV9 with TRBJ1-1, with 7 bases that match TRBD1. V was clipped by 4 bases and J by 0 bases; unmatched bases: 6. The CDR3 extends over 15 amino acids. Germline CDR1 reads SGDLS; CDR2 reads YYNGEE. For the CDR3, the DNA is TGTGCCAGCAGCTCACGGGACAGACTGAACACTGAAGCTTTCTTT. Translating it yields CASSSRDRLNTEAFF.

The rearrangement joins TRBV9 to TRBJ2-7; D uncertain. Deletions cut 0 bases from V and 2 bases from J, with 12 bases between. CDR1 is SGDLS and CDR2 is YYNGEE in the germline V gene. This CDR3 is 15 amino acids long. The CDR3 loop is CASSVAWQTPYEQYF. The CDR3 DNA reads TGTGCCAGCAGCGTAGCGTGGCAGACCCCCTACGAGCAGTACTTC.

The DNA of the CDR3 is TGCGCCAGCAGCCCCTTCGGACAGGGGGCCTCAGATACGCAGTATTTT. This codes for CASSPFGQGASDTQYF. The V and J genes are TRBV5-1 and TRBJ2-3, with TRBD1 identical over 11 bases. This CDR3 comprises 16 residues. Germline V gives CDR1 SGHRS, CDR2 YFSETQ. Trimming removed 4 bases from V and 4 bases from J; junction bases left unmatched: 8.

The genes are TRBV7-3 and TRBJ2-2; 7 bases are shared with TRBD2. The CDR3 is 15 residues long. CDR1 SGHTA and CDR2 FQGTGA come from the germline V gene. The J segment lost 5 bases and the V segment lost 5 bases, leaving 8 bases of the junction unmatched. The CDR3 DNA follows: TGTGCCAGCAGCCCGGCGGCGGGGGAAACCGGGGAGCTGTTTTTT. This sequence encodes CASSPAAGETGELFF.

Many counts were recorded for this clonotype. The rearrangement links TRBV4-3 to TRBJ2-7; the D gene could be TRBD1 or TRBD2 (5 bases each). CDR3 length: 15 residues. The V end lost 3 bases, the J end lost 2 bases, and 14 bases lay between the germline ends. Germline-derived CDR1 and CDR2 are LGHNA and YSLEER. The CDR3 coding sequence is TGCGCCAGCAGCCAGAAGTATCCGGGACCCTACGAGCAGTACTTC. Protein product: CASSQKYPGPYEQYF.

This clonotype was counted between two and nine times. This chain uses TRBV20-1 with TRBJ2-7; D is perhaps TRBD1 (6 bases). Between the trimmed V and J ends, which lost 6 bases and 2 bases, there was a span of 20 bases. CDR3 length equals 15 residues. Per germline, CDR1 DFQATT and CDR2 SNEGSKA (reference sequence). DNA of the CDR3: TGCAGTGCGCTGGGCCCCACACAGGGCGCCTACGAGCAGTACGTC. It is translated as CSALGPTQGAYEQYV.

This clonotype appeared a few times. This chain links TRBV11-2 with TRBJ2-1; D uncertain. This CDR3 has 16 residues. In germline, CDR1 is SGHAT, CDR2 FQNNGV. V was pared by 5 bases and J by 1 base, with 15 bases between. CDR3 DNA sequence: TGTGCCAGCAGCCACGTTAGTGGCCCTTCCTACAATGAGCAGTTCTTC. Protein sequence: CASSHVSGPSYNEQFF.

This clonotype occurred a few times. The chain has TRBV4-1 and TRBJ1-4; D gene ambiguous. This CDR3 has 16 residues. V lost 0 bases, J lost 8 bases, and 16 bases lay in between. CDR1 is MGHRA and CDR2 is YSYEKL in the germline V gene. Here the CDR3 DNA reads TGCGCCAGCAGCCAAGAAGGGAGCACGGCGGGGGAAAAACTGTTTTTT. Translation gives CASSQEGSTAGEKLFF.

This clonotype occurred a few times. This chain's CDR3 is CASSARLGGSKNIQYF. CDR3 coding DNA: TGCGCCAGCAGCGCCCGTCTGGGGGGGTCCAAAAACATTCAGTACTTC. The genes are TRBV4-1 and TRBJ2-4; 7 positions match TRBD2. The germline CDR1 and CDR2 sequences are MGHRA and YSYEKL. Trimming at V came to 5 bases and at J to 2 bases, leaving 9 bases not matched to a gene. The CDR3 contains 16 residues.

The rearrangement links TRBV7-9 to TRBJ2-2; TRBD2 is a possible D gene (6 bases). The CDR3 sequence is 17 residues long. Trimming left V 6 bases short and J 0 bases short, with 17 bases between. The germline V gene encodes CDR1 SEHNR and CDR2 FQNEAQ (reference sequence). CDR3 sequence: CASSFISTGANTGELFF. CDR3 coding DNA: TGTGCCAGCAGTTTTATCAGCACGGGGGCGAACACCGGGGAGCTGTTTTTT.